A selection of T cell receptor beta chains follows, all from one sample in a study of blood T cell repertoires in COVID-19. The protocol was immunoSEQ multiplex PCR, while the TCRdb copy is restricted to in-frame clones and leaves out a portion. The table lists about 140,000 clones, roughly 82% of them singletons. The sequenced sample consisted of peripheral blood. The source of these receptors is a man in his sixties with active or convalescent COVID-19. The CDR3 runs from the conserved cysteine through the conserved F or W. D genes are given only for firm matches. A clone size is listed for some rows: how often the clone was seen (once, few, many), or a class if it is expanded.

cdr3_aa	cdr3_nt	j_call	d_call	clone_size	v_call
CASSLAALAGGSYNEQFF	TGTGCCAGCAGCTTGGCTGCACTAGCGGGGGGGTCCTACAATGAGCAGTTCTTC	TRBJ2-1	TRBD2	.	TRBV5-4
CATSRERLAGGTGELFF	TGTGCCACCAGCAGAGAACGACTAGCGGGGGGTACCGGGGAGCTGTTTTTT	TRBJ2-2	TRBD2	.	TRBV15
CASSGGSGSFNTQYF	TGTGCCAGTAGTGGGGGGTCGGGGTCCTTCAATACGCAGTATTTT	TRBJ2-3	.	.	TRBV19
CASSRQGSGYTF	TGTGCCAGCAGCCGACAGGGGTCTGGCTACACCTTC	TRBJ1-2	TRBD1	.	TRBV7-9
CASSLGGGTYTQYF	TGTGCCAGCAGCTTGGGCGGGGGGACCTATACGCAGTATTTT	TRBJ2-3	TRBD2	once	TRBV11-3
CASSEGDRSNSPLHF	TGTGCCAGCAGTGAAGGGGACAGGTCTAATTCACCCCTCCACTTT	TRBJ1-6	TRBD1	few	TRBV25-1
CASSQQGAPSEPQHF	TGTGCCAGCAGTCAACAGGGGGCTCCCTCGGAGCCCCAGCATTTT	TRBJ1-5	TRBD1	.	TRBV27
CASSFLGGTGELFF	TGTGCCAGCAGCTTTTTAGGGGGCACCGGGGAGCTGTTTTTT	TRBJ2-2	.	.	TRBV7-9
CASSEGQGVYGYTF	TGTGCCAGCAGCGAGGGACAGGGGGTCTATGGCTACACCTTC	TRBJ1-2	TRBD1	.	TRBV7-9
CSAQVSGRYNEQFF	TGCAGCGCCCAAGTTAGCGGGAGATACAATGAGCAGTTCTTC	TRBJ2-1	TRBD2	.	TRBV29-1
CASSRQAGANNEQFF	TGTGCCAGCAGCCGACAAGCGGGGGCAAACAATGAGCAGTTCTTC	TRBJ2-1	TRBD2	.	TRBV11-3
CASSPSRGRQPQHF	TGTGCCAGCTCACCCTCCCGAGGGCGGCAGCCCCAGCATTTT	TRBJ1-5	.	.	TRBV18
CASSPPGGHPPNYGYTF	TGTGCCAGCAGTCCCCCCGGGGGGCATCCCCCAAACTATGGCTACACCTTC	TRBJ1-2	.	.	TRBV14
CASSIMEGSNQPQHF	TGTGCCAGTAGTATAATGGAGGGGAGCAATCAGCCCCAGCATTTT	TRBJ1-5	.	.	TRBV19
CASHKGARGGYTF	TGTGCCAGCCATAAGGGGGCTCGGGGTGGCTACACCTTC	TRBJ1-2	TRBD1	.	TRBV12-3/TRBV12-4
CATSRAGGPYNEQFF	TGTGCCACCAGCAGAGCGGGAGGGCCCTACAATGAGCAGTTCTTC	TRBJ2-1	TRBD2	.	TRBV15
CASSEHRLNNEQFF	TGTGCCAGCAGCGAACACCGACTAAACAATGAGCAGTTCTTC	TRBJ2-1	.	.	TRBV5-4
CASSLTRHEQFF	TGCGCCAGCAGCTTGACCAGGCATGAGCAGTTCTTC	TRBJ2-1	.	.	TRBV5-1
CASSVAIGQAHGNNEQFF	TGTGCCAGCAGCGTAGCTATCGGACAGGCCCATGGGAACAATGAGCAGTTCTTC	TRBJ2-1	TRBD1	.	TRBV9
CASSFRDYNEQFF	TGTGCCAGCAGTTTCAGGGACTACAATGAGCAGTTCTTC	TRBJ2-1	.	once	TRBV11-2
CASSPYRVRNTGELFF	TGTGCCAGCAGCCCGTACCGGGTCCGGAACACCGGGGAGCTGTTTTTT	TRBJ2-2	.	.	TRBV7-2
CASSPQGMREKLFF	TGTGCCAGCAGTCCTCAGGGGATGCGTGAAAAACTGTTTTTT	TRBJ1-4	.	.	TRBV27
CASSPYYEQYF	TGTGCCAGCAGCCCCTACTACGAGCAGTACTTC	TRBJ2-7	.	.	TRBV7-9
CASSLEGLTYNEQFF	TGCGCCAGCAGCTTGGAAGGACTGACCTACAATGAGCAGTTCTTC	TRBJ2-1	.	.	TRBV5-1